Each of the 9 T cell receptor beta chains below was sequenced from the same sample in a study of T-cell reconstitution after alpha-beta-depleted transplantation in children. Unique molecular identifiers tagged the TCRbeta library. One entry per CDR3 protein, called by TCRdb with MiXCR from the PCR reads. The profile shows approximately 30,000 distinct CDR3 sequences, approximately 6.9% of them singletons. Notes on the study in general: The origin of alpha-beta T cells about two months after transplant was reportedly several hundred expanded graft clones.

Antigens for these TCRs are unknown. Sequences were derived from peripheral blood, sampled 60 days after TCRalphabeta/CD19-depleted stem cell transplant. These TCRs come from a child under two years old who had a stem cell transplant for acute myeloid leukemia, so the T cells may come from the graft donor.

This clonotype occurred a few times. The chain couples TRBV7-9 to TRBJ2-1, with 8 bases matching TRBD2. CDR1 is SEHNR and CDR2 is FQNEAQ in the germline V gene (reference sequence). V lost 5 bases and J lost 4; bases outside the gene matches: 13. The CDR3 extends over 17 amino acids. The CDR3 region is CASSPSGGGSLYNEQFF. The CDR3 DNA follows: TGTGCCAGCAGCCCCTCGGGAGGGGGGAGCCTGTACAATGAGCAGTTCTTC.

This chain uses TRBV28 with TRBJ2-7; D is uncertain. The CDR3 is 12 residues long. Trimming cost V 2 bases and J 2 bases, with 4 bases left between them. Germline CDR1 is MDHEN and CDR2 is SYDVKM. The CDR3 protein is CASSLAPYEQYF. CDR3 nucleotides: TGTGCCAGCAGTTTAGCCCCCTACGAGCAGTACTTC. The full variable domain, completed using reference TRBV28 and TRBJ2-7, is DVKVTQSSRYLVKRTGEKVFLECVQDMDHENMFWYRQDPGLGLRLIYFSYDVKMKEKGDIPEGYSVSREKKERFSLILESASTNQTSMYLCASSLAPYEQYFGPGTRLTVT.

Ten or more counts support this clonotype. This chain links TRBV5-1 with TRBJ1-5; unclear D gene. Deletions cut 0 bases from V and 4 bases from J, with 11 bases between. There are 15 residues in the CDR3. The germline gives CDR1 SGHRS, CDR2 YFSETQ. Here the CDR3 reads CASSLEGRKNQPQHF. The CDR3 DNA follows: TGCGCCAGCAGCTTGGAGGGCCGGAAAAATCAGCCCCAGCATTTT.

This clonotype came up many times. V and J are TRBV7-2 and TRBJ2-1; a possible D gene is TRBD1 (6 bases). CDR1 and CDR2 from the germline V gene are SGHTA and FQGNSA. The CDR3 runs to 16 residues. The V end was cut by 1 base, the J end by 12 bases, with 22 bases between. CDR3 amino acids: CASSLVGQSYLHGQFF. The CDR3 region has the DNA TGTGCCAGCAGCTTAGTCGGACAGTCCTACCTACATGGGCAGTTCTTC.

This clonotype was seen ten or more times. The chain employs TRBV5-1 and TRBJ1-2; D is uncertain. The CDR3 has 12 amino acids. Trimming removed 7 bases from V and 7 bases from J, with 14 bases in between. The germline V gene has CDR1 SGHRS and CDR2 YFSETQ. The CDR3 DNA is TGCGCCAGCCGGCTGGATTTGGCTGGCTACACCTTC. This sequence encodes CASRLDLAGYTF. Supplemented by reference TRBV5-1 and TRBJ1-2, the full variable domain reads KAGVTQTPRYLIKTRGQQVTLSCSPISGHRSVSWYQQTPGQGLQFLFEYFSETQRNKGNFPGRFSGRQFSNSRSEMNVSTLELGDSALYLCASRLDLAGYTFGSGTRLTVV.

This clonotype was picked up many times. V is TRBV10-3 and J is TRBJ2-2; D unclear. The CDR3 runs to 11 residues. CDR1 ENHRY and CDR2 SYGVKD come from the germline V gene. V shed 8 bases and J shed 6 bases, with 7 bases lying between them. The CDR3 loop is CAIRRAGELFF. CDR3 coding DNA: TGTGCCATCCGTCGCGCCGGGGAGCTGTTTTTT.

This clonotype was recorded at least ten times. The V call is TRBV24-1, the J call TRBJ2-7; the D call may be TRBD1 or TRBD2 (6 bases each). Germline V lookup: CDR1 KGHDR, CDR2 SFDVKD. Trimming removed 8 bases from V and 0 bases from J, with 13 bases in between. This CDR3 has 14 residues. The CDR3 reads CATTGEAFSYEQYF. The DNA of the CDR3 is TGTGCCACCACAGGGGAGGCCTTCTCCTACGAGCAGTACTTC.

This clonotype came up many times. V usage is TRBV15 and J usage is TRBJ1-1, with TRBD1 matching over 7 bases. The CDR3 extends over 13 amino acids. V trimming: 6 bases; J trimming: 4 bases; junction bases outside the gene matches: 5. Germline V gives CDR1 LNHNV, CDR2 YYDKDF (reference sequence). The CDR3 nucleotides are TGTGCCACCAGGGAGGGGGCGGGCACTGAAGCTTTCTTT. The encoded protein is CATREGAGTEAFF.

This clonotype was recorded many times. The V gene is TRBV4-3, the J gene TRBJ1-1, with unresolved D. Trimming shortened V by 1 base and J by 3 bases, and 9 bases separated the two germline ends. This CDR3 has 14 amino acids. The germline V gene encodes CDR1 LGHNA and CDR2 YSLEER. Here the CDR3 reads CASSQVRVHTEAFF. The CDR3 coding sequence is TGCGCCAGCAGCCAAGTAAGGGTTCACACTGAAGCTTTCTTT.